The 32 T cell receptor beta chains given below trace back to one sample, sequenced in a study of blood T cell repertoires in COVID-19. Sequenced by immunoSEQ multiplex PCR; TCRdb stores in-frame clones only, minus some. The sample consists of tens of thousands of clones, 80% to 90% of them appearing once. Sequenced sample: peripheral blood. Receptors originate from a human donor in a cohort sampled during active COVID-19.

The V and J genes are TRBV18 and TRBJ2-2, with a weak D call TRBD2 (6 bases). Germline V lookup: CDR1 KGHSH, CDR2 LQKENI. Between the trimmed V and J ends, which lost 6 bases and 0 bases, there was a span of 14 bases. The CDR3 has 16 amino acids. The CDR3 here is CASSLGLPTNTGELFF. CDR3 in DNA: TGTGCCAGCTCCTTGGGACTTCCAACGAACACCGGGGAGCTGTTTTTT.

J is TRBJ1-1 and V is TRBV3-1 (or the pseudogene TRBV3-2); 8 nucleotides match TRBD1. The CDR3 covers 16 residues. The germline gives CDR1 LGHDT, CDR2 YNNKEL (reference sequence). Germline trimming cut 4 bases from V and 5 bases from J; bases unmatched to any gene: 12. This CDR3 is CASSLQGAREGTEAFF. CDR3 nucleotide sequence: TGTGCCAGCAGCCTTCAGGGGGCGCGGGAAGGTACTGAAGCTTTCTTT.

The chain couples TRBV29-1 to TRBJ2-3; the D gene is possibly TRBD2 (5 bases). V was clipped by 5 bases and J by 1 base, with 10 bases between them. Germline V lookup: CDR1 SQVTM, CDR2 ANQGSEA. This CDR3 comprises 13 residues. The CDR3 region is CSVRAGGTDTQYF. The CDR3 nucleotides read TGCAGCGTTCGGGCCGGGGGCACAGATACGCAGTATTTT.

V usage is TRBV29-1 and J usage is TRBJ2-3; the D gene is possibly TRBD1 (5 bases). The germline V and J ends were trimmed by 6 bases and 5 bases, with 15 bases remaining between them. The CDR3 contains 13 residues. Germline assignment: CDR1 SQVTM and CDR2 ANQGSEA. This CDR3 is CSVGLQVIDTQYF. The CDR3 DNA reads as TGCAGCGTAGGGTTACAGGTAATAGATACGCAGTATTTT.

This rearrangement joins TRBV5-1 to TRBJ1-1; D is uncertain. This CDR3 comprises 14 residues. Trimming removed 0 bases from V and 8 bases from J, with 14 bases in between. From germline, CDR1 is SGHRS and CDR2 YFSETQ. CDR3: CASSLVPGTVEAFF. CDR3 in DNA: TGCGCCAGCAGCTTGGTTCCCGGAACAGTGGAAGCTTTCTTT.

V usage is TRBV3-1 (or the pseudogene TRBV3-2) and J usage is TRBJ2-3; 8 nucleotides agree with TRBD2. Germline V gives CDR1 LGHDT, CDR2 YNNKEL (reference sequence). The CDR3 is made up of 15 amino acids. V trimming: 6 bases; J trimming: 1 base; junction bases outside the gene matches: 6. The CDR3 spells CASRPGGAGTDTQYF. CDR3 bases: TGTGCCAGCAGACCCGGGGGGGCCGGCACAGATACGCAGTATTTT.

The V gene is TRBV4-1, the J gene TRBJ2-2; 10 nucleotides line up with TRBD2. V lost 5 bases to trimming and J lost 0 bases; unmatched junction nucleotides: 12. CDR3 length: 19 amino acids. Per germline, CDR1 MGHRA and CDR2 YSYEKL. In DNA, the CDR3 is TGCGCCAGCAGCTCCCACGGCGGAGCGGGGGGGTCGAACACCGGGGAGCTGTTTTTT. This encodes CASSSHGGAGGSNTGELFF.

The table lists this clone with a count of one. V usage is TRBV5-3 and J usage is TRBJ2-4, with D perhaps matching TRBD1 (5 bases). TRBV5-3 is assigned to the ORF class and has an uncertain function. This CDR3 comprises 15 residues. Trimming removed 0 bases from V and 0 bases from J, with 7 bases in between. The CDR3 region has the DNA TGTGCCAGAAGCTTGGGACAGTTAGCCAAAAACATTCAGTACTTC. Its translation: CARSLGQLAKNIQYF.

The rearrangement joins TRBV2 to TRBJ1-3; D is unclear. Germline V gives CDR1 SNHLY, CDR2 FYNNEI. This CDR3 contains 16 residues. Trimming shortened V by 5 bases and J by 4 bases, and 18 bases separated the two germline ends. The CDR3 bases are TGTGCCAGCAGTTTCCTCGCCGAGGCAAAAGGAAACACCATATATTTT. It translates to CASSFLAEAKGNTIYF.

The chain recombines TRBV11-3 with TRBJ2-5; TRBD1 agrees at 8 bases. J gave up 5 bases and V 1 base, and 6 bases lay outside the gene matches. CDR3 length equals 15 residues. In germline, CDR1 is SGHNT, CDR2 YENEEA. The CDR3 protein is CASSLGTGPGETQYF. DNA for the CDR3: TGTGCCAGCAGCTTAGGGACAGGGCCGGGGGAGACCCAGTACTTC.

The genes are TRBV4-2 and TRBJ1-1; the match to TRBD1 covers 9 bases. This CDR3 spans 18 amino acids. Per the germline V gene, CDR1 is LGHNA and CDR2 is YNFKEQ. The J segment lost 1 base and the V segment lost 2 bases, leaving 11 bases of the junction unmatched. The CDR3 region is CASSQRYGTGSQNTEAFF. The CDR3 DNA sequence: TGTGCCAGCAGCCAACGATACGGGACAGGGTCCCAGAACACTGAAGCTTTCTTT.

CDR3: CASRPSGSSEQYF. In nucleotides, the CDR3 is TGTGCCAGCAGGCCTAGCGGGAGTAGCGAGCAGTACTTC. This chain joins TRBV12-3 or TRBV12-4 and TRBJ2-7; 10 nucleotides match TRBD2. The CDR3 length is 13 residues. V was pared by 6 bases and J by 6 bases, with 5 bases of the junction left unmatched.

This chain uses TRBV6-6 with TRBJ1-3; tentatively, D is TRBD1 (6 bases). Germline V gene data show CDR1 as MNHNY and CDR2 as SVGAGI (reference sequence). Trimming took 0 bases from V and 4 from J, leaving 13 bases between them. The CDR3 is 16 residues long. CDR3 region: CASSYSIQGPGNTIYF. The CDR3 nucleotides are TGTGCCAGCAGTTACTCTATACAGGGCCCGGGAAACACCATATATTTT.

This clone was counted a few times. The V call is TRBV4-1, the J call TRBJ1-1, with 7 bases fitting TRBD1. This CDR3 is built from 17 residues. Trimming took 2 bases from V and 0 from J; bases not matched to a gene: 9. Germline V gene sequence: CDR1 MGHRA, CDR2 YSYEKL. The CDR3 protein is CASSQSRLTGMNTEAFF. DNA of the CDR3: TGCGCCAGCAGCCAATCTCGGTTGACAGGGATGAACACTGAAGCTTTCTTT.

J is TRBJ1-1 and V is TRBV18; D perhaps matches TRBD1 (6 bases). From germline, CDR1 is KGHSH and CDR2 LQKENI. The CDR3 consists of 13 residues. V lost 7 bases and J 2 bases, leaving 11 bases between the germline ends. The DNA for the CDR3 is TGTGCCAGCTTCCGGACAGCAAACACTGAAGCTTTCTTT. It yields the protein CASFRTANTEAFF.

V gene TRBV11-2 combines with J gene TRBJ1-5, with 10 positions matching TRBD1. Trimming cost V 4 bases and J 5 bases; bases outside gene matches: 5. This CDR3 comprises 15 residues. Per germline, CDR1 SGHAT and CDR2 FQNNGV. The CDR3 bases are TGTGCCAGCAGCTCGACCGGGACAGGGGATCAGCCCCAGCATTTT. Translating it yields CASSSTGTGDQPQHF.

V is TRBV3-1 (or the pseudogene TRBV3-2) and J is TRBJ2-1; 8 positions match TRBD1. Trimming removed 3 bases from V and 5 bases from J; junction bases left unmatched: 9. In germline, CDR1 is LGHDT, CDR2 YNNKEL (reference sequence). The CDR3 is made up of 16 amino acids. CDR3: CASSHPLGTGNNEQFF. In DNA, the CDR3 is TGTGCCAGCAGCCATCCCCTCGGGACAGGTAACAATGAGCAGTTCTTC.

This clone appeared once. The chain uses TRBV2 and TRBJ1-2; tentatively, D is TRBD1 (5 bases). Germline assignment: CDR1 SNHLY and CDR2 FYNNEI. The CDR3 spans 16 residues. V lost 3 bases, J lost 6 bases, and 20 bases lay in between. The CDR3 loop reads CASSDFSLGQADGYTF. The DNA for the CDR3 is TGTGCCAGCAGTGATTTTAGTTTGGGGCAGGCGGATGGCTACACCTTC. The variable domain in full, completed from reference TRBV2 and TRBJ1-2, reads EPEVTQTPSHQVTQMGQEVILRCVPISNHLYFYWYRQILGQKVEFLVSFYNNEISEKSEIFDDQFSVERPDGSNFTLKIRSTKLEDSAMYFCASSDFSLGQADGYTFGSGTRLTVV.

This chain links TRBV5-1 with TRBJ1-1; D not resolved. Germline loops: CDR1 SGHRS, CDR2 YFSETQ. The V and J ends lost 0 bases and 3 bases respectively, with 9 bases between them. The CDR3 covers 14 residues. CDR3 sequence (DNA): TGCGCCAGCAGCTTGGATACCGGGTACACTGAAGCTTTCTTT. Translated, it gives CASSLDTGYTEAFF. Drawing the rest from reference TRBV5-1 and TRBJ1-1, the complete variable domain is KAGVTQTPRYLIKTRGQQVTLSCSPISGHRSVSWYQQTPGQGLQFLFEYFSETQRNKGNFPGRFSGRQFSNSRSEMNVSTLELGDSALYLCASSLDTGYTEAFFGQGTRLTVV.

V and J are TRBV5-1 and TRBJ1-1; D is possibly TRBD1 (5 bases). Germline lookup yields CDR1 SGHRS and CDR2 YFSETQ. The CDR3 has 14 amino acids. The V and J ends lost 4 bases and 5 bases respectively, with 15 bases between them. CDR3 loop: CASSPGGRETEAFF. The CDR3 nucleotides read TGCGCCAGCAGCCCCGGGGGACGCGAGACTGAAGCTTTCTTT.

This clone has only a few counts. The chain couples TRBV7-9 to TRBJ2-7; D gene uncertain. Trimming took off 5 bases at V and 2 bases at J, with 13 bases between the two ends. Germline V gene lookup returns CDR1 SEHNR and CDR2 FQNEAQ (reference sequence). This CDR3 has 14 amino acids. Written as DNA, the CDR3 is TGTGCCAGCAGCCCCCGAAGCGCTACCTACGAGCAGTACTTC. This encodes CASSPRSATYEQYF.

The chain employs TRBV29-1 and TRBJ1-2, with D perhaps TRBD1 (6 bases). The CDR3 sequence is 12 residues long. Germline V CDR1 and CDR2: SQVTM, ANQGSEA. The ends were cut back, 4 bases at V and 7 bases at J, with 13 bases in the middle. The CDR3 loop is CSVGDTSGGYTF. DNA of the CDR3: TGCAGCGTTGGGGACACATCGGGTGGCTACACCTTC. The complete variable domain, with remaining parts taken from reference TRBV29-1 and TRBJ1-2, reads SAVISQKPSRDICQRGTSLTIQCQVDSQVTMMFWYRQQPGQSLTLIATANQGSEATYESGFVIDKFPISRPNLTFSTLTVSNMSPEDSSIYLCSVGDTSGGYTFGSGTRLTVV.

This sequence joins TRBV18 and TRBJ1-1; perhaps TRBD1 as D (5 bases). Trimming took 6 bases from V and 0 from J, leaving 14 bases between them. The CDR3 spans 15 residues. Germline V gives CDR1 KGHSH, CDR2 LQKENI. As DNA, the CDR3 is TGTGCCAGCTCCAGCGCGGGGGTTCTGAACACTGAAGCTTTCTTT. Protein: CASSSAGVLNTEAFF.

This clone came up a few times. The V call is TRBV5-4, the J call TRBJ2-7, with a weak D call TRBD1 (5 bases). The CDR3 covers 12 residues. The germline V and J ends were trimmed by 0 bases and 11 bases, with 12 bases remaining between them. The V gene's germline CDR1 is SGHNT and CDR2 YYREEE (reference sequence). The CDR3 loop reads CASSLEGAQEYF. The CDR3 DNA follows: TGTGCCAGCAGCTTGGAAGGGGCCCAGGAGTACTTC.

The chain uses TRBV28 and TRBJ1-1; D remains ambiguous. Germline V gives CDR1 MDHEN, CDR2 SYDVKM. CDR3 length: 12 residues. V was clipped by 3 bases and J by 10 bases, with 12 bases between them. This chain's CDR3 is CASSLGPWLAFF. The CDR3 region has the DNA TGTGCCAGCAGTTTGGGCCCCTGGCTAGCTTTCTTT.

The genes are TRBV2 and TRBJ2-7; 9 bases map to TRBD2. The trim removed 3 bases at V and 2 bases at J, leaving 5 bases unmatched. Germline loops: CDR1 SNHLY, CDR2 FYNNEI. This CDR3 contains 15 residues. CDR3 amino acids: CASSEASGVAYEQYF. The CDR3 DNA reads as TGTGCCAGCAGTGAGGCTAGCGGGGTTGCCTACGAGCAGTACTTC.

This chain uses TRBV6-2 or TRBV6-3 with TRBJ1-1, with D possibly being TRBD1 (5 bases). The CDR3 is 13 amino acids. V lost 5 bases to trimming and J lost 4 bases, with 11 bases between them. Germline loops: CDR1 MNHEY, CDR2 SVGEGT. CDR3 nucleotides: TGTGCCAGCAGTAGGGACTGGGGCACTGAAGCTTTCTTT. Translating it yields CASSRDWGTEAFF.

This clone came up a few times. This sequence joins TRBV28 and TRBJ2-7; 12 positions match TRBD2. Germline values: CDR1 MDHEN, CDR2 SYDVKM. V dropped 7 bases and J dropped 6; count of bases not matched to a gene: 7. This CDR3 is built from 14 residues. The DNA for the CDR3 is TGTGCCAGCACGATGTCTAGCGGGAGGGGCGAGCAGTACTTC. As protein: CASTMSSGRGEQYF.

The chain couples TRBV9 to TRBJ1-5, with D unclear. Germline loops: CDR1 SGDLS, CDR2 YYNGEE. Trimming stripped 0 bases from V and 5 bases from J, with 12 bases between. The CDR3 length is 15 residues. The CDR3 bases are TGTGCCAGCAGCGTAGCGGGTACAATACATCAGCCCCAGCATTTT. Translated: CASSVAGTIHQPQHF.

The chain has TRBV2 and TRBJ1-2, with unresolved D. V was clipped by 2 bases and J by 7 bases, with 5 bases between them. This CDR3 spans 11 amino acids. The V gene's germline CDR1 is SNHLY and CDR2 FYNNEI. The CDR3 DNA follows: TGTGCCAGCAGTGAATCAGGTGGCTACACCTTC. It translates to CASSESGGYTF.

In its sample, this clone was seen once. The chain combines TRBV12-3 or TRBV12-4 with TRBJ2-7; 7 nucleotides match TRBD2. This CDR3 has 12 residues. The trim removed 9 bases at V and 3 bases at J, leaving 5 bases unmatched. The CDR3 spells CASKRDLYEQYF. CDR3 DNA sequence: TGTGCCAGTAAGCGGGATCTCTACGAGCAGTACTTC.

This rearrangement joins TRBV12-3 or TRBV12-4 to TRBJ2-3; maybe TRBD1 (5 bases). Trimming left V 6 bases short and J 6 bases short, with 13 bases between. This CDR3 is built from 13 residues. The CDR3 here is CASSRGQMDTQYF. The CDR3 DNA sequence: TGTGCCAGCAGCCGAGGACAAATGGATACGCAGTATTTT.